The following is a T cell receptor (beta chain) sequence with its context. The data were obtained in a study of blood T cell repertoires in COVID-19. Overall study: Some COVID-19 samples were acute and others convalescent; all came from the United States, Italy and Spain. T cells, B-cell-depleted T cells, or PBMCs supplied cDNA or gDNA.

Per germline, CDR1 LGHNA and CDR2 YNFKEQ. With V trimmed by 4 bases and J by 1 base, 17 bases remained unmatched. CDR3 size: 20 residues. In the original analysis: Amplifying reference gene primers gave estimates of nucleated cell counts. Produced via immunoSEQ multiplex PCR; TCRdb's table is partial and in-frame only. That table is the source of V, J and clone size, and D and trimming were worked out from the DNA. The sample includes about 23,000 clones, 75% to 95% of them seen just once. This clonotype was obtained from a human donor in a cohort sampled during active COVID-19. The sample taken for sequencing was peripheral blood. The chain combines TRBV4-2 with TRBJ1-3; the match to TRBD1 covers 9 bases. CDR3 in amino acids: CASSRAGTGSVGSSGNTIYF. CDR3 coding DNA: TGTGCCAGCAGCCGAGCCGGGACAGGGTCGGTCGGTTCGTCTGGAAACACCATATATTTT.